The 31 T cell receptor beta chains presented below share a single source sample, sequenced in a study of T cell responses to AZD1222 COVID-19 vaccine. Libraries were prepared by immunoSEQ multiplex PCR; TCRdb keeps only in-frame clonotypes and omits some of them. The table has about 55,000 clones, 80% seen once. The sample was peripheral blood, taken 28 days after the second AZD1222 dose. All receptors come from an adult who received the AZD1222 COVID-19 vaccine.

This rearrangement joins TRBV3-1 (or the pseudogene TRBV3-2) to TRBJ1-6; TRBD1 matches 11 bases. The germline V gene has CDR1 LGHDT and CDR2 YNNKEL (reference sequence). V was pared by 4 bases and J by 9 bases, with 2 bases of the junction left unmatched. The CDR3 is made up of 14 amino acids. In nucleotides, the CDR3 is TGTGCCAGCAGCCGGGACAGGGGGATTTCACCCCTCCACTTT. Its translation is CASSRDRGISPLHF.

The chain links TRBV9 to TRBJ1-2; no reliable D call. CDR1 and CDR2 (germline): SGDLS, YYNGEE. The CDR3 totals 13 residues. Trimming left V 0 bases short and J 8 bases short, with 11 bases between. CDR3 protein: CASSVDVVGGYTF. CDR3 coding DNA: TGTGCCAGCAGCGTAGATGTGGTCGGCGGCTACACCTTC. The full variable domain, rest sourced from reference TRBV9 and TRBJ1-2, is DSGVTQTPKHLITATGQRVTLRCSPRSGDLSVYWYQQSLDQGLQFLIQYYNGEERAKGNILERFSAQQFPDLHSELNLSSLELGDSALYFCASSVDVVGGYTFGSGTRLTVV.

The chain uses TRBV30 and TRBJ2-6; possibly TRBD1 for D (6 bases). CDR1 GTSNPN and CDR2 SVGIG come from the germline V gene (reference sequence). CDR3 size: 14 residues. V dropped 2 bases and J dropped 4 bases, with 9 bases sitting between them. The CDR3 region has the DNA TGTGCCTGGAGTTTGGGGGCCGGGGCCAACGTCCTGACTTTC. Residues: CAWSLGAGANVLTF.

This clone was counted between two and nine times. This chain's CDR3 is CASSPAAGYETQYF. The DNA of the CDR3 is TGTGCCAGCAGCCCGGCGGCGGGATACGAGACCCAGTACTTC. This sequence joins TRBV5-4 and TRBJ2-5, with D possibly being TRBD2 (6 bases). The germline V and J ends were trimmed by 4 bases and 5 bases, with 15 bases remaining between them. Germline V gene data show CDR1 as SGHNT and CDR2 as YYREEE (reference sequence). CDR3 length equals 14 residues.

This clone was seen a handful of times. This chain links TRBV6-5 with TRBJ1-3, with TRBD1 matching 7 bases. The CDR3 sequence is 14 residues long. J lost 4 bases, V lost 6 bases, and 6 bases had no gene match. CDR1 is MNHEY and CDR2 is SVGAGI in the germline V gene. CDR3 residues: CASSRGTVGNTIYF. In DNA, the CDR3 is TGTGCCAGCAGCAGAGGGACAGTCGGAAACACCATATATTTT.

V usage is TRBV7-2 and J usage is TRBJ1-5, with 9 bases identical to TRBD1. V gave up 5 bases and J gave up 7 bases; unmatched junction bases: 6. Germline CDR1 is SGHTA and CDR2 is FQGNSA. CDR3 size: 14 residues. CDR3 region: CASSPDRGDQPQHF. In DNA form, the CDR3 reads TGTGCCAGCAGCCCGGACAGGGGTGACCAGCCCCAGCATTTT. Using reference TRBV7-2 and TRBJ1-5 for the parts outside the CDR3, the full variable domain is GAGVSQSPSNKVTEKGKDVELRCDPISGHTALYWYRQSLGQGLEFLIYFQGNSAPDKSGLPSDRFSAERTGGSVSTLTIQRTQQEDSAVYLCASSPDRGDQPQHFGDGTRLSIL.

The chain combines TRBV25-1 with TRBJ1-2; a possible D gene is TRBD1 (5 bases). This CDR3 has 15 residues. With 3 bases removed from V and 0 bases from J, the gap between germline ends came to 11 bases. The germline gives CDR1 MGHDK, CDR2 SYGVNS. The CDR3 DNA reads TGTGCCAGCAGTGATCCGTGGGGGTCTAACTATGGCTACACCTTC. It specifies CASSDPWGSNYGYTF.

The CDR3 protein is CASTGGTSGDTGELFF. The CDR3 coding sequence is TGTGCCAGCACAGGGGGCACTTCCGGGGACACCGGGGAGCTGTTTTTT. The chain links TRBV28 to TRBJ2-2, with TRBD1 matching 8 bases. V gave up 7 bases and J gave up 3 bases; unmatched junction bases: 10. Germline CDR1 MDHEN, CDR2 SYDVKM. This CDR3 is 16 amino acids long.

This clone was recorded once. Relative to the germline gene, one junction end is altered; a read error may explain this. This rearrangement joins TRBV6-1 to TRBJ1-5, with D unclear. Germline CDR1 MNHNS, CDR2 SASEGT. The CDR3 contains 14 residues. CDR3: CASREVPPNQPQHF. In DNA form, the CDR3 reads TGTGCCAGCAGGGAAGTCCCTCCCAATCAGCCCCAGCATTTT.

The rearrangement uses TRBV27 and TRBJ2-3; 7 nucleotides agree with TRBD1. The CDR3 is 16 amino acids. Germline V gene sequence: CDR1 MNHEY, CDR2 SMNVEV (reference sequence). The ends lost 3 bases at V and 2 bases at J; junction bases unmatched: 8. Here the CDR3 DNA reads TGTGCCAGCAGTTTTTCCTGGGACAGTTACACAGATACGCAGTATTTT. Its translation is CASSFSWDSYTDTQYF.

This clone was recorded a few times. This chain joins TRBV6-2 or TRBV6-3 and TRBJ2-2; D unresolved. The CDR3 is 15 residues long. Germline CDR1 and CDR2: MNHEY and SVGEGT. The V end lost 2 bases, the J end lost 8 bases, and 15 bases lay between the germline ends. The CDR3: CASSYPPAGRGELFF. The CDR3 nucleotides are TGTGCCAGCAGTTACCCCCCCGCAGGTCGAGGGGAGCTGTTTTTT.

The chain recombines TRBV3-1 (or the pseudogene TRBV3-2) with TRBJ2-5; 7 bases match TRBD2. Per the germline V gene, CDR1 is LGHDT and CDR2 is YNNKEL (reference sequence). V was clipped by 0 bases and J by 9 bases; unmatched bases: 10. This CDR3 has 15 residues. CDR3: CASSQEGNPRGAQYF. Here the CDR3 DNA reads TGTGCCAGCAGCCAAGAAGGTAACCCACGGGGGGCCCAGTACTTC.

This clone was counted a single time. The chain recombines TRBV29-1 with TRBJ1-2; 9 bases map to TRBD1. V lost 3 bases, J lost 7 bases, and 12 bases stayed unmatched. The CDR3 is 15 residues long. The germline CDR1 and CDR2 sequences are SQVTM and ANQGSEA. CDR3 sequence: CSVERRDRVRGGYTF. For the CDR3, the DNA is TGCAGCGTTGAGCGTAGGGACAGGGTGAGGGGTGGCTACACCTTC.

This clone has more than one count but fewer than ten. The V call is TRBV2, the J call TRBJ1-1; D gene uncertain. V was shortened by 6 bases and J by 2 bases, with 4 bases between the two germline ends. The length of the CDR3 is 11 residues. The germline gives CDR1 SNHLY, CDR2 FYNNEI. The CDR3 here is CASRANTEAFF. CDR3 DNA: TGTGCCAGCAGGGCTAACACTGAAGCTTTCTTT.

CDR3 sequence reads: CASSRSTADTQYF. CDR3 nucleotides: TGTGCCAGCTCGCGGAGTACGGCGGATACGCAGTATTTT. V is TRBV18 and J is TRBJ2-3, with no clear D. The CDR3 runs 13 residues. Per germline, CDR1 KGHSH and CDR2 LQKENI. Trimming pared 6 bases from V and 6 bases from J, leaving 13 bases between.

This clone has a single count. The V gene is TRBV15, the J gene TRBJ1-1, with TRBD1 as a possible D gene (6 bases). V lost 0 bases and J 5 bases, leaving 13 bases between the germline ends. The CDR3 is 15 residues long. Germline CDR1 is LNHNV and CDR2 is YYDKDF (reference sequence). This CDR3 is CATSRDQGQLTEAFF. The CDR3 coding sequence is TGTGCCACCAGCAGAGATCAGGGGCAGCTGACTGAAGCTTTCTTT.

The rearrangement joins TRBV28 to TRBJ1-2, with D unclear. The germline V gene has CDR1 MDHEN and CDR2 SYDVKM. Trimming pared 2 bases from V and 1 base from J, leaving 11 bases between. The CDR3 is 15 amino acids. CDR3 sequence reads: CASSLGSRFNYGYTF. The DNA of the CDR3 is TGTGCCAGCAGTTTAGGCTCCCGGTTTAACTATGGCTACACCTTC.

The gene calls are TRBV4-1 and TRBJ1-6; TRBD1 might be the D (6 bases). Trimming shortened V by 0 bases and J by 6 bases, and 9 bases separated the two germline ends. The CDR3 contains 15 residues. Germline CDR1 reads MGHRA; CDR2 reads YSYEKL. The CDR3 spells CASSQDRGANSPLHF. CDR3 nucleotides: TGCGCCAGCAGCCAAGATAGGGGGGCTAATTCACCCCTCCACTTT.

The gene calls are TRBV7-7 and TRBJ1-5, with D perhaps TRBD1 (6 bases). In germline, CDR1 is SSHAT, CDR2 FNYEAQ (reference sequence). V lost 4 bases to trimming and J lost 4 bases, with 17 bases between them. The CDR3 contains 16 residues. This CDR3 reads CASSSGGQGINQPQHF. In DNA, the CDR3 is TGTGCCAGCAGCTCGGGGGGCCAGGGAATTAATCAGCCCCAGCATTTT.

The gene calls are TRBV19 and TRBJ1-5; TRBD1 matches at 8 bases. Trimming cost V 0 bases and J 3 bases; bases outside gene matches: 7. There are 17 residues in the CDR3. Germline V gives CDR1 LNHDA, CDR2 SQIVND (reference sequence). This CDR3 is CASSIDPQGADNQPQHF. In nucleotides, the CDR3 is TGTGCCAGTAGTATAGATCCCCAGGGGGCAGACAATCAGCCCCAGCATTTT.

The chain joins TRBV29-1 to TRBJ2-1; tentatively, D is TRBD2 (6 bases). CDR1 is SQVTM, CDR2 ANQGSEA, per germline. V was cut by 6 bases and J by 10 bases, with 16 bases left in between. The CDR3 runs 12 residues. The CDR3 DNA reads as TGCAGCGTGGTCCTAGCGAGATACGAGCAGTTCTTC. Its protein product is CSVVLARYEQFF.

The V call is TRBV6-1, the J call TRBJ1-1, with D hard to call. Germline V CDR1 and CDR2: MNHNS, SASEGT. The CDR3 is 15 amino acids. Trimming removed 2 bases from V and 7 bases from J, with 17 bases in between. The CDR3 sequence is CASSEYPISVSEAFF. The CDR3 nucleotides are TGTGCCAGCAGTGAATACCCCATTTCGGTCAGTGAAGCTTTCTTT.

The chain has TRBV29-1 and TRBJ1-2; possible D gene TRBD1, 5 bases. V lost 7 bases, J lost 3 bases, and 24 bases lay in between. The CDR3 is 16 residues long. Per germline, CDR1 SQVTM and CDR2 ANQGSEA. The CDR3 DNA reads TGCAGCGGAGGTGAGGACACGGCTGCACCTTACTATGGCTACACCTTC. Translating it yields CSGGEDTAAPYYGYTF.

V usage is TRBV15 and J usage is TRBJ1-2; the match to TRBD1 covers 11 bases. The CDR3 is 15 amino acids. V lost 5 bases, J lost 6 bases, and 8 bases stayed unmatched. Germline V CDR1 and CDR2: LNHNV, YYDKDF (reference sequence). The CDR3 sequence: CATSGTEGQGDGYTF. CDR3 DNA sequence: TGTGCCACCAGCGGAACAGAGGGACAGGGGGATGGCTACACCTTC.

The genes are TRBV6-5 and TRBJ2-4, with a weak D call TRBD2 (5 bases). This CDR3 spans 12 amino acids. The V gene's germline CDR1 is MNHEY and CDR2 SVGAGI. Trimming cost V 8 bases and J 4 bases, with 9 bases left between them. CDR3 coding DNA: TGTGCCAGCCGGTCGGGGAAAAACATTCAGTACTTC. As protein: CASRSGKNIQYF.

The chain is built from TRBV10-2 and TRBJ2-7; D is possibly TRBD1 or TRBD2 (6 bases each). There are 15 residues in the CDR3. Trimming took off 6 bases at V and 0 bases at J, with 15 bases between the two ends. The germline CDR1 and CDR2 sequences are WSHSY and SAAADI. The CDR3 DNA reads TGCGCCAGCAGCTTGGGGGGCTCAAGCTCCTACGAGCAGTACGTC. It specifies CASSLGGSSSYEQYV.

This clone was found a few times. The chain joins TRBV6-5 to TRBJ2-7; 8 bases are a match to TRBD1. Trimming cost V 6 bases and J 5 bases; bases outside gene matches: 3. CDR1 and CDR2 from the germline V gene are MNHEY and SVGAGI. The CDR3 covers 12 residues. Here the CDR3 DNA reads TGTGCCAGCAGGGACAGGGTCCACGAGCAGTACGTC. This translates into CASRDRVHEQYV.

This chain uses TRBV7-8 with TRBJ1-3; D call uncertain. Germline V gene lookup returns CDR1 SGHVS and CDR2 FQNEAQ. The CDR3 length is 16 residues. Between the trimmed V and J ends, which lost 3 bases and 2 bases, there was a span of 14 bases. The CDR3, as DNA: TGTGCCAGCAGCTTGTCGGGTGGTGGAACTGGAAACACCATATATTTT. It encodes CASSLSGGGTGNTIYF.

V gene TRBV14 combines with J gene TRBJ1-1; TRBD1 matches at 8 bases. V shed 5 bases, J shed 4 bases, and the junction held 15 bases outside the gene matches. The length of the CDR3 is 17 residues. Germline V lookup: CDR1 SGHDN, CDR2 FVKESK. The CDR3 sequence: CASSKNFQGQAPTEAFF. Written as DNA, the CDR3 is TGTGCCAGCAGCAAAAATTTCCAGGGACAGGCACCCACTGAAGCTTTCTTT.

CDR3 coding DNA: TGTGCCAGCAGCACCGGACAGGGGAGGGAGACCCAGTACTTC. Its protein product is CASSTGQGRETQYF. The J gene is TRBJ2-5, the V gene TRBV7-2; 9 nucleotides align to TRBD1. V lost 5 bases and J lost 5; bases outside the gene matches: 6. This CDR3 comprises 14 residues. Germline V gene data show CDR1 as SGHTA and CDR2 as FQGNSA.

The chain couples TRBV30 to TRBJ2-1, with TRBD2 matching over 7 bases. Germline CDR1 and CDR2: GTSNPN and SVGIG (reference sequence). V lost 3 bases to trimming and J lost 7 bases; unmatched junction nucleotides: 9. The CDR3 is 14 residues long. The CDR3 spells CAWSGGSVFNEQFF. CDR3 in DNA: TGTGCCTGGAGCGGCGGGAGCGTTTTTAATGAGCAGTTCTTC.